This entry lists 31 T cell receptor beta chains sequenced from one sample in a study of blood T cell repertoires in COVID-19. TCRdb's table, derived via immunoSEQ multiplex PCR, lists solely in-frame clones and lacks some. The table has roughly 250,000 clones, about 85% seen once. Sequencing was performed on PBMCs or T cells enriched from blood (not recorded which). These receptors all come from a woman between 25 and 40 years old with acute COVID-19.

This chain joins TRBV30 and TRBJ1-1; D gene unclear. V lost 5 bases and J lost 5, with 18 bases in between. This CDR3 contains 14 residues. CDR1 and CDR2 from the germline V gene are GTSNPN and SVGIG (reference sequence). CDR3 nucleotides: TGTGCCTGGTTCCAGCTCCCCGGGAAAACTGAAGCTTTCTTT. Amino acid sequence: CAWFQLPGKTEAFF.

V is TRBV27 and J is TRBJ1-5; TRBD1 might be the D (5 bases). The germline CDR1 and CDR2 sequences are MNHEY and SMNVEV (reference sequence). The CDR3 extends over 17 amino acids. With 8 bases removed from V and 0 bases from J, the gap between germline ends came to 20 bases. The CDR3 sequence: CASRLRGLADSNQPQHF. CDR3 bases: TGTGCCAGCCGCCTTCGGGGGTTGGCCGATAGCAATCAGCCCCAGCATTTT.

This sequence joins TRBV7-3 and TRBJ2-2, with 10 bases lining up with TRBD1. V dropped 5 bases and J dropped 6; count of bases not matched to a gene: 12. The CDR3 extends over 17 amino acids. Germline values: CDR1 SGHTA, CDR2 FQGTGA. The CDR3 DNA follows: TGTGCCAGCAGCGAAGGACCGGGACAGGGGCAGGCCGGGGAGCTGTTTTTT. This codes for CASSEGPGQGQAGELFF.

This chain connects TRBV4-2 to TRBJ2-1; 7 nucleotides line up with TRBD1. The V segment lost 4 bases and the J segment 1 base; nucleotides outside the gene matches: 7. The CDR3 covers 16 residues. Germline values: CDR1 LGHNA, CDR2 YNFKEQ. DNA for the CDR3: TGTGCCAGCAGCCTAGAACAGGGGTGGTCCTACAATGAGCAGTTCTTC. Residues: CASSLEQGWSYNEQFF.

This rearrangement joins TRBV7-9 to TRBJ1-2; 9 nucleotides line up with TRBD1. The V gene end was trimmed by 1 base and the J gene end by 1 base; junction bases not matched to a gene: 7. Germline CDR1 and CDR2: SEHNR and FQNEAQ (reference sequence). The CDR3 runs to 17 residues. CDR3 bases: TGTGCCAGCAGCTTAGGAACAGGGGGCTATCATAACTATGGCTACACCTTC. The encoded protein is CASSLGTGGYHNYGYTF.

This clone is a singleton in its sample. J is TRBJ2-1 and V is TRBV6-2 or TRBV6-3; 12 bases are a match to TRBD2. J gave up 3 bases and V 0 bases, and 12 bases lay outside the gene matches. The CDR3 consists of 20 residues. Germline V gives CDR1 MNHEY, CDR2 SVGEGT. CDR3 sequence: CASSYSKETSGSPFYNEQFF. CDR3 DNA sequence: TGTGCCAGCAGTTACTCGAAAGAGACTAGCGGGAGCCCCTTCTACAATGAGCAGTTCTTC.

Details on this clone: Other nucleotide sequences from this sample produce the same CDR3. The chain employs TRBV19 and TRBJ2-1, with TRBD2 matching over 7 bases. V gave up 0 bases and J gave up 2 bases; unmatched junction bases: 4. The germline gives CDR1 LNHDA, CDR2 SQIVND (reference sequence). CDR3 size: 16 residues. DNA for the CDR3: TGTGCCAGTAGTATAGACCGAGCGGGAACCTACAATGAGCAGTTCTTC. Its protein product is CASSIDRAGTYNEQFF. The entire variable domain, with the rest obtained from reference TRBV19 and TRBJ2-1, is as follows: DGGITQSPKYLFRKEGQNVTLSCEQNLNHDAMYWYRQDPGQGLRLIYYSQIVNDFQKGDIAEGYSVSREKKESFPLTVTSAQKNPTAFYLCASSIDRAGTYNEQFFGPGTRLTVL.

The CDR3 is CASAADLRAANEKLFF. In nucleotides, the CDR3 is TGTGCCAGCGCCGCGGACCTCAGGGCGGCTAATGAAAAACTGTTTTTT. V is TRBV2 and J is TRBJ1-4, with D perhaps matching TRBD1 (5 bases). The CDR3 has 16 amino acids. Trimming took 8 bases from V and 3 from J, leaving 19 bases between them. Looked up from germline, CDR1 is SNHLY and CDR2 is FYNNEI.

The chain joins TRBV7-2 to TRBJ2-2; 8 bases map to TRBD2. V was clipped by 4 bases and J by 6 bases; unmatched bases: 4. Germline CDR1 reads SGHTA; CDR2 reads FQGNSA. The CDR3 extends over 14 amino acids. This CDR3 reads CASSSQTSAGELFF. DNA of the CDR3: TGTGCCAGCAGCTCCCAGACTAGCGCCGGGGAGCTGTTTTTT. Full variable domain (rest looked up from reference TRBV7-2 and TRBJ2-2): GAGVSQSPSNKVTEKGKDVELRCDPISGHTALYWYRQSLGQGLEFLIYFQGNSAPDKSGLPSDRFSAERTGGSVSTLTIQRTQQEDSAVYLCASSSQTSAGELFFGEGSRLTVL.

A single count supports this clone. This chain connects TRBV28 to TRBJ2-1; maybe TRBD1 (6 bases). Trimming took off 6 bases at V and 4 bases at J, with 16 bases between the two ends. This CDR3 has 15 amino acids. Germline V gene sequence: CDR1 MDHEN, CDR2 SYDVKM. DNA of the CDR3: TGTGCCAGCAGCGTACTCAGGGGACCGTACAATGAGCAGTTCTTC. This gives the protein CASSVLRGPYNEQFF.

This rearrangement joins TRBV19 to TRBJ1-4; TRBD1 is a possible D gene (6 bases). The germline gives CDR1 LNHDA, CDR2 SQIVND (reference sequence). The germline V and J ends were trimmed by 6 bases and 5 bases, with 19 bases remaining between them. This CDR3 is built from 16 residues. Here the CDR3 reads CASRSAVQGLNEKLFF. Written as DNA, the CDR3 is TGTGCCAGTAGGTCGGCGGTACAGGGACTAAATGAAAAACTGTTTTTT.

A single count supports this clone. The genes are TRBV7-2 and TRBJ1-3, with 7 nucleotides matching TRBD1. The CDR3 length is 17 residues. The V segment lost 4 bases and the J segment 0 bases; nucleotides outside the gene matches: 9. The germline CDR1 and CDR2 sequences are SGHTA and FQGNSA. CDR3 amino acids: CASSSPGQSSSGNTIYF. The DNA of the CDR3 is TGTGCCAGCAGCTCTCCGGGACAGTCGAGCTCTGGAAACACCATATATTTT.

The V and J genes are TRBV7-2 and TRBJ2-1; 11 nucleotides line up with TRBD2. The CDR3 extends over 16 amino acids. The germline V gene encodes CDR1 SGHTA and CDR2 FQGNSA. After removal of 1 base from V and 5 bases from J, the junction contained 4 bases not matched to a gene. In nucleotides, the CDR3 is TGTGCCAGCAGCTTAGGTAGCGGGAGGGCCGACAATGAGCAGTTCTTC. It specifies CASSLGSGRADNEQFF.

V and J are TRBV7-8 and TRBJ1-3, with 7 bases aligning to TRBD1. V shed 5 bases, J shed 4 bases, and the junction held 8 bases outside the gene matches. CDR1 is SGHVS, CDR2 FQNEAQ, per germline. The CDR3 is 15 residues long. CDR3 protein: CASSPIGTEGNTIYF. CDR3 sequence (DNA): TGTGCCAGCAGCCCTATTGGGACAGAAGGAAACACCATATATTTT.

In its sample, this clone was seen once. The chain employs TRBV12-3 or TRBV12-4 and TRBJ1-1; D may be TRBD1 (6 bases). The V gene lost 1 base and the J gene lost 10 bases, with 10 bases spanning the gap. The CDR3 runs 12 residues. CDR3 DNA: TGTGCCAGCAGTTTAGACCGGGACACAGCTTTCTTT. Protein product: CASSLDRDTAFF.

The V and J genes are TRBV19 and TRBJ2-5; the D gene is possibly TRBD2 (6 bases). This CDR3 region has 14 residues. From germline, CDR1 is LNHDA and CDR2 SQIVND (reference sequence). V lost 4 bases and J 2 bases, leaving 11 bases between the germline ends. The CDR3 protein is CASSTGLLQETQYF. The CDR3, as DNA: TGTGCCAGTAGTACAGGACTACTTCAAGAGACCCAGTACTTC.

The chain links TRBV10-3 to TRBJ1-1, with 9 bases aligning to TRBD1. Germline assignment: CDR1 ENHRY and CDR2 SYGVKD. The CDR3 sequence is 17 residues long. V lost 2 bases, J lost 2 bases, and 9 bases stayed unmatched. CDR3: CAISENGQGSRNTEAFF. The DNA of the CDR3 is TGTGCCATCAGTGAGAACGGACAGGGGAGCCGTAACACTGAAGCTTTCTTT.

This chain connects TRBV5-4 to TRBJ1-1, with a weak D call TRBD1 (5 bases). Germline values: CDR1 SGHNT, CDR2 YYREEE (reference sequence). Deletions cut 4 bases from V and 3 bases from J, with 7 bases between. The CDR3 spans 12 residues. The DNA for the CDR3 is TGTGCCAGCAGCGGGGCACACACTGAAGCTTTCTTT. Amino acid sequence: CASSGAHTEAFF.

The J gene is TRBJ2-5, the V gene TRBV27; D gene uncertain. V lost 6 bases and J 2 bases, leaving 4 bases between the germline ends. Germline V lookup: CDR1 MNHEY, CDR2 SMNVEV (reference sequence). This CDR3 has 11 amino acids. The CDR3 DNA sequence: TGTGCCAGCAGGCGGCAAGAGACCCAGTACTTC. Translation: CASRRQETQYF.

The CDR3 sequence: CASSIRATNEKLFF. The CDR3 region has the DNA TGTGCCAGCAGTATCAGGGCAACTAATGAAAAACTGTTTTTT. This chain joins TRBV6-5 and TRBJ1-4; D might be TRBD1 (5 bases). There are 14 residues in the CDR3. V was cut by 5 bases and J by 0 bases, with 7 bases left in between. In germline, CDR1 is MNHEY, CDR2 SVGAGI.

The chain uses TRBV5-6 and TRBJ1-1; 12 positions match TRBD1. This CDR3 has 19 amino acids. Germline CDR1 reads SGHDT; CDR2 reads YYEEEE. Germline trimming cut 0 bases from V and 1 base from J; bases unmatched to any gene: 10. CDR3 sequence: CASSLGVGDRGQRNTEAFF. DNA of the CDR3: TGTGCCAGCAGCTTGGGAGTTGGGGACAGGGGGCAGCGGAACACTGAAGCTTTCTTT.

The V gene is TRBV20-1, the J gene TRBJ2-7; 7 bases agree with TRBD1. The CDR3 totals 11 residues. Losses at the gene ends were 6 bases for V and 5 bases for J; bases not matched to a gene: 4. CDR1 is DFQATT and CDR2 is SNEGSKA in the germline V gene (reference sequence). The CDR3 sequence: CSAKTGHEQYF. CDR3 DNA sequence: TGCAGTGCAAAGACAGGGCACGAGCAGTACTTC.

The chain couples TRBV14 to TRBJ2-1; D perhaps matches TRBD1 (5 bases). CDR3 size: 16 residues. CDR1 is SGHDN and CDR2 is FVKESK in the germline V gene. Trimming took 3 bases from V and 2 from J, leaving 14 bases between them. CDR3 nucleotides: TGTGCCAGCAGCCAGTCAGGGCAGGGTGCCTACAATGAGCAGTTCTTC. It translates to CASSQSGQGAYNEQFF.

The rearrangement links TRBV28 to TRBJ1-2, with a weak D call TRBD1 (5 bases). The CDR3 covers 14 residues. Germline lookup yields CDR1 MDHEN and CDR2 SYDVKM. Trimming left V 2 bases short and J 2 bases short, with 9 bases between. In DNA, the CDR3 is TGTGCCAGCAGTTTAGGCCGGACAAACTATGGCTACACCTTC. It codes for CASSLGRTNYGYTF.

This clone was recorded once. This chain connects TRBV28 to TRBJ2-1, with 15 bases fitting TRBD2. Germline assignment: CDR1 MDHEN and CDR2 SYDVKM. Unmatched junction bases numbered 5, after V lost 2 bases and J lost 6 bases. This CDR3 contains 17 residues. The CDR3 DNA follows: TGTGCCAGCAGTTTACGGACTAGCGGGGGGGTAGTCAATGAGCAGTTCTTC. It codes for CASSLRTSGGVVNEQFF.

The chain has TRBV6-2 or TRBV6-3 and TRBJ2-7, with a weak D call TRBD1 (5 bases). The CDR3 contains 12 residues. The germline V and J ends were trimmed by 6 bases and 4 bases, with 10 bases remaining between them. Germline values: CDR1 MNHEY, CDR2 SVGEGT. The CDR3 region has the DNA TGTGCCAGCAGCCGAAACAGGTACGAGCAGTACTTC. Translation gives CASSRNRYEQYF.

V and J are TRBV12-3 or TRBV12-4 and TRBJ2-5, with D unresolved. V lost 2 bases to trimming and J lost 4 bases, with 8 bases between them. This CDR3 region has 13 residues. CDR3 sequence reads: CASSLSLRETQYF. CDR3 in DNA: TGTGCCAGCAGTTTAAGTCTACGAGAGACCCAGTACTTC.

V gene TRBV9 combines with J gene TRBJ2-1; 8 positions agree with TRBD2. V lost 0 bases, J lost 9 bases, and 2 bases stayed unmatched. Germline V CDR1 and CDR2: SGDLS, YYNGEE. The CDR3 extends over 13 amino acids. CDR3 sequence reads: CASSVVAGSEQFF. The CDR3 DNA reads TGTGCCAGCAGCGTAGTAGCGGGGTCTGAGCAGTTCTTC.

The J gene is TRBJ2-5, the V gene TRBV9; TRBD2 agrees at 7 bases. Trimming at V came to 0 bases and at J to 6 bases, leaving 17 bases not matched to a gene. The CDR3 covers 18 residues. Germline V gene data show CDR1 as SGDLS and CDR2 as YYNGEE. This CDR3 reads CASSVDAAWETSSQTQYF. CDR3 nucleotides: TGTGCCAGCAGCGTAGATGCTGCATGGGAGACTAGCTCCCAGACCCAGTACTTC. The entire variable domain, with the rest obtained from reference TRBV9 and TRBJ2-5, is as follows: DSGVTQTPKHLITATGQRVTLRCSPRSGDLSVYWYQQSLDQGLQFLIQYYNGEERAKGNILERFSAQQFPDLHSELNLSSLELGDSALYFCASSVDAAWETSSQTQYFGPGTRLLVL.

The V gene is TRBV19, the J gene TRBJ1-5; possible D gene TRBD1, 6 bases. The length of the CDR3 is 15 residues. V shed 7 bases and J shed 1 base, with 14 bases lying between them. The germline gives CDR1 LNHDA, CDR2 SQIVND (reference sequence). CDR3 coding DNA: TGTGCCAGTAAAACAGGGTGGGTCAGCAATCAGCCCCAGCATTTT. It codes for CASKTGWVSNQPQHF.

J is TRBJ2-2 and V is TRBV27; TRBD2 agrees at 9 bases. The CDR3 is 22 residues long. The V segment lost 2 bases and the J segment 5 bases; nucleotides outside the gene matches: 24. Germline values: CDR1 MNHEY, CDR2 SMNVEV (reference sequence). The CDR3 reads CASSLEAGGTSPGGRRTGELFF. The CDR3 nucleotides read TGTGCCAGCAGTTTAGAGGCAGGCGGGACTAGCCCAGGGGGTAGGAGGACCGGGGAGCTGTTTTTT.